One and the same sample provided the 4 T cell receptor beta chains below, sequenced in a study of blood T cell repertoires in COVID-19. Using immunoSEQ multiplex PCR, the repertoire was profiled, and TCRdb retains in-frame clones only, with some absent. The sample holds 90,000 or so clones, 90% seen once. The sequenced sample was peripheral blood. These receptors all come from a woman over 75 with active or convalescent COVID-19.

The rearrangement uses TRBV27 and TRBJ2-7; tentatively, D is TRBD2 (6 bases). The CDR3 is 14 amino acids. CDR1 and CDR2 (germline): MNHEY, SMNVEV (reference sequence). V lost 6 bases, J lost 0 bases, and 12 bases lay in between. CDR3 DNA sequence: TGTGCCAGCAGCCGAGCGGGTATCTCCTACGAGCAGTACTTC. Encoded protein: CASSRAGISYEQYF.

CDR3 amino acids: CASSDLPDNEQFF. The DNA for the CDR3 is TGCGCCAGCAGTGACTTACCGGACAATGAGCAGTTCTTC. V is TRBV10-1 and J is TRBJ2-1; unclear D gene. V was shortened by 3 bases and J by 5 bases, with 8 bases between the two germline ends. The germline V gene has CDR1 WNHNN and CDR2 SYGVQD (reference sequence). This CDR3 spans 13 amino acids.

The CDR3 loop is CASSLDGTGWNYGYTF. As DNA, the CDR3 is TGTGCCAGCAGCTTGGACGGGACAGGGTGGAACTATGGCTACACCTTC. The chain has TRBV5-6 and TRBJ1-2; TRBD1 matches 9 bases. The V segment lost 0 bases and the J segment 2 bases; nucleotides outside the gene matches: 5. Germline loops: CDR1 SGHDT, CDR2 YYEEEE. This CDR3 is built from 16 residues.

This chain links TRBV2 with TRBJ2-7; D is uncertain. Germline V gene sequence: CDR1 SNHLY, CDR2 FYNNEI. The V end was cut by 2 bases, the J end by 5 bases, with 10 bases between. The CDR3 spans 13 residues. CDR3: CASSEFGQDEQYF. The CDR3, as DNA: TGTGCCAGCAGTGAATTCGGTCAGGACGAGCAGTACTTC.